Sequencing of this T cell receptor beta chain was carried out in a study of cytomegalovirus exposure and HLA in healthy donors. Study-level results: A prior analysis recorded that most TCR beta V segments were productive about 87% or about 30% of the time.

Notes on this clone: The antigen is unknown. One end of the junction varies from germline; a read error may be responsible.

Use of 60 Vbeta and 13 Jbeta primers characterized the PCR. TCRdb's table, derived via immunoSEQ multiplex PCR, lists solely in-frame clones and lacks some. The sample lists about 130,000 clones, around four fifths occurring once. The donors were healthy bone marrow donors. Material for sequencing was PBMCs. The sequence derives from a boy aged 5-17 years in good health and CMV-seronegative.

CDR3 nucleotides: TGTGCCAGCAGTTTAACCGCGTCGGACTCCTACAAGCAGTACTTC. Translated, it gives CASSLTASDSYKQYF. The chain couples TRBV27 to TRBJ2-7; the D gene is possibly TRBD2 (5 bases). Germline CDR1 MNHEY, CDR2 SMNVEV (reference sequence). This CDR3 region has 15 residues.